This T cell receptor (beta chain) was identified in a study of blood T cell repertoires in COVID-19. Study-wide background: The study drew acute and convalescent COVID-19 samples from the United States, Italy and Spain. Sample material is recorded as cDNA or gDNA derived from T cells, B-cell-depleted T cells, or PBMCs.

The CDR3 runs to 16 residues. From germline, CDR1 is SGHNT and CDR2 YYREEE (reference sequence). V was clipped by 2 bases and J by 4 bases; unmatched bases: 5. Per the original methods: By means of reference gene primer amplification, nucleated cell counts were estimated. Assay used: immunoSEQ multiplex PCR; TCRdb lists only in-frame clones, some missing. The D gene and trimming were derived from the DNA, and the V and J assignments and clone size from that table. There are 60,000 to 75,000 clones in the sample; roughly three quarters occur only once, and around 50% lies in the top ten. This clone has a single count.

The sample comprised peripheral blood. This receptor was taken from a woman aged 80 or over with acute or convalescent COVID-19. This chain uses TRBV5-4 with TRBJ2-1; 11 bases map to TRBD2. CDR3 amino acids: CASSFTSGRAYNEQFF. The CDR3, as DNA: TGTGCCAGCAGCTTCACTAGCGGGAGAGCATACAATGAGCAGTTCTTC.